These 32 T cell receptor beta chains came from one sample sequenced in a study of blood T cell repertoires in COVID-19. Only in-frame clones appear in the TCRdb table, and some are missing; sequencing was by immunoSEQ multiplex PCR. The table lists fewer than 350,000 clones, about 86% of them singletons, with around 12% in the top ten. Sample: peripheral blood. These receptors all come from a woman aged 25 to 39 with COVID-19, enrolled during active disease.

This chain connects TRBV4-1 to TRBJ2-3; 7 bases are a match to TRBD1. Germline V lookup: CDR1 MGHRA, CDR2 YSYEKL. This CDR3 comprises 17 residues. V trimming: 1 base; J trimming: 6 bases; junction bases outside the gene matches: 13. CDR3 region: CASSQVGAPTGVDTQYF. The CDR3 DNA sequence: TGCGCCAGCAGCCAAGTCGGCGCTCCCACAGGGGTGGATACGCAGTATTTT.

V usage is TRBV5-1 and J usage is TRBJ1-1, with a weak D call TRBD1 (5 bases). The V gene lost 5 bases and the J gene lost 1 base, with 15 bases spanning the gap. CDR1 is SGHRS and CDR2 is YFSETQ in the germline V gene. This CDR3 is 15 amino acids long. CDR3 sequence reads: CASSLQEGGNTEAFF. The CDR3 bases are TGCGCCAGCAGTTTACAGGAGGGAGGGAACACTGAAGCTTTCTTT.

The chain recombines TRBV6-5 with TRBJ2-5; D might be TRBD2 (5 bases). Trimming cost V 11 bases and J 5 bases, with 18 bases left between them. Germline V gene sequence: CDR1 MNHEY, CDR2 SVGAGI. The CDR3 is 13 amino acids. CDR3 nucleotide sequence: TGTGCCTCTCGGGGTGGAGGATGGGAGACCCAGTACTTC. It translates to CASRGGGWETQYF.

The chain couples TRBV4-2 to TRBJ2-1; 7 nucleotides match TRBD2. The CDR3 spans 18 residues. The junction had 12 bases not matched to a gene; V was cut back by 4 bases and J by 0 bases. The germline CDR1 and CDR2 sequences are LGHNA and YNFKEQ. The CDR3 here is CASSPHGAGSLSYNEQFF. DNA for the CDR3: TGTGCCAGCAGCCCCCACGGAGCGGGGTCTCTCTCCTACAATGAGCAGTTCTTC.

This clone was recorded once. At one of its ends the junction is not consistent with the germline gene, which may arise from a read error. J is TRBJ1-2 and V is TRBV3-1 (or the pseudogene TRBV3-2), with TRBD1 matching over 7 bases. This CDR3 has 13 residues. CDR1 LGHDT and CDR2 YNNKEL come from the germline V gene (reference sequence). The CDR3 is CASSHGTVGEFRF. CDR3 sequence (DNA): TGTGCCAGCAGCCACGGGACAGTGGGGGAATTCCGCTTC.

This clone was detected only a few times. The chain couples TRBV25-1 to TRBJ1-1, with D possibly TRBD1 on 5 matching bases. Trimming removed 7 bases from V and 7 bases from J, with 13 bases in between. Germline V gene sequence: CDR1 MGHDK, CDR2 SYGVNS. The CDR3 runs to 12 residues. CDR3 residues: CASTGEDIEAFF. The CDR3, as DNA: TGTGCCAGCACGGGGGAAGACATTGAAGCTTTCTTT.

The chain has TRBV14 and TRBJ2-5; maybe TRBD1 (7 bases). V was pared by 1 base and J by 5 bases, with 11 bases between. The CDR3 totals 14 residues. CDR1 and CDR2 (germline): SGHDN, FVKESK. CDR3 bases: TGTGCCAGCAGCCAAGTCAGGGGGAGGGAGACCCAGTACTTC. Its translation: CASSQVRGRETQYF.

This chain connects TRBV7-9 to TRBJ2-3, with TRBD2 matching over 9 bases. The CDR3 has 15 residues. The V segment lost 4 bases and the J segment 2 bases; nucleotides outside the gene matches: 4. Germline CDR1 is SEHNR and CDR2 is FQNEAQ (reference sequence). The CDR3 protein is CASSYSGGDTDTQYF. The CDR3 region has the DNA TGTGCCAGCAGCTATAGCGGGGGTGACACAGATACGCAGTATTTT.

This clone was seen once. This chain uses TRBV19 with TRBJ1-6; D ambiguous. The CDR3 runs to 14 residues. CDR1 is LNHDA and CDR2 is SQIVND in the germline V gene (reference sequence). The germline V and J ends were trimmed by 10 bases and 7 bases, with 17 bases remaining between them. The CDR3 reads CATQTALGNSPLHF. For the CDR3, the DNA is TGTGCCACCCAGACCGCTCTAGGCAATTCACCCCTCCACTTT.

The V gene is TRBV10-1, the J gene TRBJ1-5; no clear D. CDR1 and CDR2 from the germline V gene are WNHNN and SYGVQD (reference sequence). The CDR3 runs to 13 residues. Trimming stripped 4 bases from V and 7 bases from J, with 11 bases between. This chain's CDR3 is CASSALSGQPQHF. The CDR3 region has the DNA TGCGCCAGCAGTGCCCTTTCAGGACAGCCCCAGCATTTT.

The CDR3 here is CASHGRLGSSANTEAFF. The DNA for the CDR3 is TGTGCCAGCCATGGGAGGCTGGGCAGTTCGGCGAACACTGAAGCTTTCTTT. This chain connects TRBV19 to TRBJ1-1; no clear D gene. Germline lookup yields CDR1 LNHDA and CDR2 SQIVND (reference sequence). The CDR3 loop spans 17 amino acids. The V gene lost 9 bases and the J gene lost 1 base, with 24 bases spanning the gap.

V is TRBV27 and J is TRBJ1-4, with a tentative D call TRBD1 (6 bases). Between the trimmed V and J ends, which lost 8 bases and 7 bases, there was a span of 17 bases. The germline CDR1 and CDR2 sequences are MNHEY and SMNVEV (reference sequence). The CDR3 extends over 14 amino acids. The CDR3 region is CASGHGGLSEKLFF. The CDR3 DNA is TGTGCCAGCGGGCATGGGGGCTTAAGTGAAAAACTGTTTTTT. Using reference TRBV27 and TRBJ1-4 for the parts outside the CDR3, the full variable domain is EAQVTQNPRYLITVTGKKLTVTCSQNMNHEYMSWYRQDPGLGLRQIYYSMNVEVTDKGDVPEGYKVSRKEKRNFPLILESPSPNQTSLYFCASGHGGLSEKLFFGSGTQLSVL.

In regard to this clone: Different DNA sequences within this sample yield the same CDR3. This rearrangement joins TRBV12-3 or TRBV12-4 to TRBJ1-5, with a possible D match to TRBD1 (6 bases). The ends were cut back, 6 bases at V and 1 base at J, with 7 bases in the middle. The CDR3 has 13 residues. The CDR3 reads CASSTGSNQPQHF. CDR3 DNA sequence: TGTGCCAGCAGCACAGGGAGCAATCAGCCCCAGCATTTT.

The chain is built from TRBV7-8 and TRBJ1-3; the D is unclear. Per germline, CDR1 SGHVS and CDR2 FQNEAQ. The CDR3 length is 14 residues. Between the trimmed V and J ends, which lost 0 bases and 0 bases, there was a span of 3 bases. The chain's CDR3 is CASSLASSGNTIYF. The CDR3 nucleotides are TGTGCCAGCAGCTTAGCCAGCTCTGGAAACACCATATATTTT.

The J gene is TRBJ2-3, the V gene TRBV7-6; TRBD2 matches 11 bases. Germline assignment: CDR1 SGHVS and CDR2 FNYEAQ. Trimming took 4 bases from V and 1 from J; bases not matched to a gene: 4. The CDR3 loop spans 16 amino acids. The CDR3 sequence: CASSSIAGGRTDTQYF. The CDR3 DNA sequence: TGTGCCAGCAGCTCTATAGCGGGGGGGCGCACAGATACGCAGTATTTT. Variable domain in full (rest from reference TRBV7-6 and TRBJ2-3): GAGVSQSPRYKVTKRGQDVALRCDPISGHVSLYWYRQALGQGPEFLTYFNYEAQQDKSGLPNDRFSAERPEGSISTLTIQRTEQRDSAMYRCASSSIAGGRTDTQYFGPGTRLTVL.

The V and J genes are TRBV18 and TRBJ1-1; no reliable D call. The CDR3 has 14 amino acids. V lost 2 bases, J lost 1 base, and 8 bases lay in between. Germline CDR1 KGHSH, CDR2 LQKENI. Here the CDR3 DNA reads TGTGCCAGCTCACCAAGTACACGGAACACTGAAGCTTTCTTT. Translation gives CASSPSTRNTEAFF.

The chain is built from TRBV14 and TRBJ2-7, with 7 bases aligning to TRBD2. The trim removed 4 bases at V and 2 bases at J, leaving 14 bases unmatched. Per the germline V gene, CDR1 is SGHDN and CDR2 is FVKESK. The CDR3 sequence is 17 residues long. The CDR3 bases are TGTGCCAGCAGCCCCCCCTCCCAGCGGGGTCGTCCCTACGAGCAGTACTTC. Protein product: CASSPPSQRGRPYEQYF.

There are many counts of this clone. The CDR3 DNA reads as TGTGCCAGCAGTGCCGACAGGGGGACCAATCAGCCCCAGCATTTT. Protein: CASSADRGTNQPQHF. J is TRBJ1-5 and V is TRBV6-2 or TRBV6-3, with 9 bases matching TRBD1. Germline loops: CDR1 MNHEY, CDR2 SVGEGT. The CDR3 runs to 15 residues. The junction had 5 bases not matched to a gene; V was cut back by 5 bases and J by 3 bases.

DNA of the CDR3: TGTGCCTGGACCCCCGACAGGTTCAATCAGCCCCAGCATTTT. It translates to CAWTPDRFNQPQHF. The V call is TRBV30, the J call TRBJ1-5, with D tentatively TRBD1 (6 bases). There are 14 residues in the CDR3. The V end lost 4 bases, the J end lost 3 bases, and 13 bases lay between the germline ends. Germline V gives CDR1 GTSNPN, CDR2 SVGIG (reference sequence).

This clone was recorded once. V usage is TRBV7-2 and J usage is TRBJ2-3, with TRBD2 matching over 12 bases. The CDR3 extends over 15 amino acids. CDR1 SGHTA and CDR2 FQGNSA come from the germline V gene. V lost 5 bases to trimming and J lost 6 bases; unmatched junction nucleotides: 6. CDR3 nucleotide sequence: TGTGCCAGCAGCCAACTAGCGGGGGGTCGGGATACGCAGTATTTT. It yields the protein CASSQLAGGRDTQYF.

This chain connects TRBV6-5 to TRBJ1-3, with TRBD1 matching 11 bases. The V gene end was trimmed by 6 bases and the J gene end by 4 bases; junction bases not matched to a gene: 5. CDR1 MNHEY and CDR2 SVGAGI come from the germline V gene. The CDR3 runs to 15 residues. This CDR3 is CASSTDRGRGNTIYF. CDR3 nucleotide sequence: TGTGCCAGCAGCACGGACAGGGGGCGCGGAAACACCATATATTTT.

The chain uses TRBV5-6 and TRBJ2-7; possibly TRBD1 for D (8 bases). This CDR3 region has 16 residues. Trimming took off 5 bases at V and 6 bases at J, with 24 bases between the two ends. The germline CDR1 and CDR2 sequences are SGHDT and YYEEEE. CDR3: CASRQGGTGVRVEQYF. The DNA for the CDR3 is TGTGCCAGCAGACAGGGGGGGACAGGCGTCCGTGTCGAGCAGTACTTC.

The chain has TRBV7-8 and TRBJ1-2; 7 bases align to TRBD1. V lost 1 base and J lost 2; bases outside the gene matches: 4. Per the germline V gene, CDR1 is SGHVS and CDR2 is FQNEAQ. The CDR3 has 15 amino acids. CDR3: CASSLVKGANYGYTF. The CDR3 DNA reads TGTGCCAGCAGCTTAGTAAAGGGGGCCAACTATGGCTACACCTTC.

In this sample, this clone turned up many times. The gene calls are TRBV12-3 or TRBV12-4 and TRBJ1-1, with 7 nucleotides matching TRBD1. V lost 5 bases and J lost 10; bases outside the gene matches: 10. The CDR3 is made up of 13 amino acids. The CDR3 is CASSTTGQFGAFF. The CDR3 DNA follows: TGTGCCAGCAGTACGACAGGGCAGTTCGGAGCTTTCTTT.

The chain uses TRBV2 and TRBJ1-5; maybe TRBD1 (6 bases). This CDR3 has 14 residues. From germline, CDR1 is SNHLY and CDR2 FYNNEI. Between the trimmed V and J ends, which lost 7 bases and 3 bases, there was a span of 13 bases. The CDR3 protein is CASNLGGTNQPQHF. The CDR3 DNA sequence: TGTGCCAGCAATTTAGGGGGTACCAATCAGCCCCAGCATTTT.

CDR3 nucleotides: TGTGCCATTCGGGACAGGGAATCAGATACGCAGTATTTT. Amino acids: CAIRDRESDTQYF. V gene TRBV12-3 or TRBV12-4 combines with J gene TRBJ2-3, with 9 bases lining up with TRBD1. There are 13 residues in the CDR3. V lost 10 bases and J lost 4; bases outside the gene matches: 6.

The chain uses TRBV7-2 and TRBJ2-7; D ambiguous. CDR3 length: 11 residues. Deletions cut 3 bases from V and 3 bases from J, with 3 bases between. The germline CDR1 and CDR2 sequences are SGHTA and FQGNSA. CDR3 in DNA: TGTGCCAGCAGCTTCCACTACGAGCAGTACTTC. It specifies CASSFHYEQYF.

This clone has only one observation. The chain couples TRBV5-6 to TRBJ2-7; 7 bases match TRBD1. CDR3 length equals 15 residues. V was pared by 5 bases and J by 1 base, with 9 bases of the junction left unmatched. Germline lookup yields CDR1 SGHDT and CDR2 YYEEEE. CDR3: CASSFGTATSYEQYF. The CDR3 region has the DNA TGTGCCAGCAGTTTTGGGACAGCCACTTCCTACGAGCAGTACTTC. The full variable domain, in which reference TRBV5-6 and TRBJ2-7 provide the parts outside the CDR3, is DAGVTQSPTHLIKTRGQQVTLRCSPKSGHDTVSWYQQALGQGPQFIFQYYEEEERQRGNFPDRFSGHQFPNYSSELNVNALLLGDSALYLCASSFGTATSYEQYFGPGTRLTVT.

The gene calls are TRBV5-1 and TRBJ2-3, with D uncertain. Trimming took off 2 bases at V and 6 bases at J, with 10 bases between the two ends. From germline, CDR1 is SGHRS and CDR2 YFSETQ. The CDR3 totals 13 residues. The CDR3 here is CASSLQPPDTQYF. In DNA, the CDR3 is TGCGCCAGCAGCTTACAACCACCGGATACGCAGTATTTT.

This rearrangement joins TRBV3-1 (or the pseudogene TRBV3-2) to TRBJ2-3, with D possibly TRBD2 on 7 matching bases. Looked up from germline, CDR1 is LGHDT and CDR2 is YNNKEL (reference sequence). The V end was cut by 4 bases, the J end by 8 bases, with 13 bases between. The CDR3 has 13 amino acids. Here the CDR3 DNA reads TGTGCCAGCAGCCTTGGGGGGGCCGGTACGCAGTATTTT. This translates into CASSLGGAGTQYF.

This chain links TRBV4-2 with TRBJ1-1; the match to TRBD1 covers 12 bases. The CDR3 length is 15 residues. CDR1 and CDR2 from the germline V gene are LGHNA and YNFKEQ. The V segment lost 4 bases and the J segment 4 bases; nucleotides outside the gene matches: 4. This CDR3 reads CASSPGTGGRTEAFF. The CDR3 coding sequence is TGTGCCAGCAGCCCCGGGACAGGGGGCCGCACTGAAGCTTTCTTT.

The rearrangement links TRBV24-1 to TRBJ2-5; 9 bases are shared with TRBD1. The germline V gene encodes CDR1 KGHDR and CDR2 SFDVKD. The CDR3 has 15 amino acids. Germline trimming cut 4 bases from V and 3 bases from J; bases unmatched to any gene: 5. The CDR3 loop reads CATSDPGTGKETQYF. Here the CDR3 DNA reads TGTGCCACCAGTGACCCCGGGACAGGGAAAGAGACCCAGTACTTC.